The 4 T cell receptor beta chains given below trace back to one sample, sequenced in a study of cytomegalovirus exposure and HLA in healthy donors. With 60 Vbeta and 13 Jbeta primers, the PCR was carried out. The data were produced by immunoSEQ multiplex PCR, yet TCRdb's version contains in-frame clones alone and is incomplete. Of some 45,000 clones in the sample, about two thirds were seen once. Sequenced input: PBMCs. These receptors were taken from a woman under 40 in good health and CMV-seronegative.

This chain links TRBV6-4 with TRBJ2-5; 8 bases map to TRBD1. The germline V gene has CDR1 MRHNA and CDR2 SNTAGT. CDR3 size: 15 residues. V shed 2 bases and J 1 base; nucleotides not matched to a gene: 3. The CDR3 region has the DNA TGTGCCAGCAGTGACCGCACAGGGGGCCAAGAGACCCAGTACTTC. Translated, it gives CASSDRTGGQETQYF.

This clone showed up just a few times. The gene calls are TRBV27 and TRBJ1-2, with unresolved D. This CDR3 has 13 amino acids. Germline CDR1 is MNHEY and CDR2 is SMNVEV (reference sequence). V dropped 5 bases and J dropped 4 bases, with 11 bases sitting between them. In DNA, the CDR3 is TGTGCCAGCAGTCCCTCGTCGTTCTATGGCTACACCTTC. Protein product: CASSPSSFYGYTF.

This clone showed up just once. J is TRBJ2-4 and V is TRBV9; tentative D call: TRBD2 (6 bases). The CDR3 loop spans 15 amino acids. Germline V CDR1 and CDR2: SGDLS, YYNGEE. V was pared by 0 bases and J by 6 bases, with 13 bases between. Here the CDR3 DNA reads TGTGCCAGCAGCGTAGGGACTACCCTTGGAAACATTCAGTACTTC. Its protein is CASSVGTTLGNIQYF.

This clone was counted many times. The genes are TRBV28 and TRBJ2-1; the match to TRBD1 covers 10 bases. The CDR3 is 15 amino acids. The junction had 9 bases not matched to a gene; V was cut back by 3 bases and J by 10 bases. CDR1 MDHEN and CDR2 SYDVKM come from the germline V gene. The CDR3 protein is CASSFTTGGLTEQFF. DNA of the CDR3: TGTGCCAGCAGTTTCACGACAGGGGGCCTTACCGAGCAGTTCTTC.